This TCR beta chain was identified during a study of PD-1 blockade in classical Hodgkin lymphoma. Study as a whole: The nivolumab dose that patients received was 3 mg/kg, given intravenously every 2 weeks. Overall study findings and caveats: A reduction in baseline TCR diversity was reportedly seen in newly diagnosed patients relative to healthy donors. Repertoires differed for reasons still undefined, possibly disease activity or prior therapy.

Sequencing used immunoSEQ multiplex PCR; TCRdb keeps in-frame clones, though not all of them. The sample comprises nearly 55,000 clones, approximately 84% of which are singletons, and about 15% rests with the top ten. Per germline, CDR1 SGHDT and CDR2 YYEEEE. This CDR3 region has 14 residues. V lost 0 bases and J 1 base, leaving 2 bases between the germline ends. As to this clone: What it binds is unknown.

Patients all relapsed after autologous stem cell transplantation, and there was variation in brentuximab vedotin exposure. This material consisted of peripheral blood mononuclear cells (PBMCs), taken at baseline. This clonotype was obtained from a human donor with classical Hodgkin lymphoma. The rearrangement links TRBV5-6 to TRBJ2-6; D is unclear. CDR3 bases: TGTGCCAGCAGCTTGGTTTCTGGGGCCAACGTCCTGACTTTC. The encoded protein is CASSLVSGANVLTF.